This T cell receptor (beta chain) was captured in a study of blood T cell repertoires in COVID-19. Looking at the study overall: From T cells, B-cell-depleted T cells, or PBMCs came the material, which was cDNA or gDNA.

The CDR3 has 13 amino acids. The germline V gene has CDR1 SGHKS and CDR2 YYEKEE (reference sequence). The V end was cut by 2 bases, the J end by 4 bases, with 10 bases between. In the source study's methods: Estimation of nucleated cell counts was performed using reference gene primer amplification. Sequencing used immunoSEQ multiplex PCR; TCRdb keeps in-frame clones, though not all of them. That table furnishes V, J and clone size, whereas the DNA furnished D and trimming. This repertoire shows about 240,000 clones, about 90% found once; its top ten account for about 3.5%. Adults between roughly 18 and 100 years of age took part from fewer than 30 US areas.

The chain couples TRBV5-5 to TRBJ2-7, with D maybe TRBD2 (5 bases). Specimen: PBMCs or T cells enriched from blood (not recorded which). This sequence was found in a woman aged 40 to 50 with acute COVID-19. CDR3 nucleotides: TGTGCCAGCAGCTTTGGCCGGAGGTACGAGCAGTACTTC. Translating it yields CASSFGRRYEQYF. Together with reference TRBV5-5 and TRBJ2-7, the CDR3 gives the full variable domain: DAGVTQSPTHLIKTRGQQVTLRCSPISGHKSVSWYQQVLGQGPQFIFQYYEKEERGRGNFPDRFSARQFPNYSSELNVNALLLGDSALYLCASSFGRRYEQYFGPGTRLTVT.